The rows below give T cell receptor beta chains drawn from one sample of a study of T cell responses to AZD1222 COVID-19 vaccine. The protocol was immunoSEQ multiplex PCR, while the TCRdb copy is restricted to in-frame clones and leaves out a portion. The sample comprises over 120,000 clones, about 92% of which are singletons, and 7.5% to 9.5% rests with the top ten. The sequencing here drew on peripheral blood, taken on day 0 of AZD1222 vaccination. The source is an adult in good health. CDR3s include the opening cysteine and the closing phenylalanine or tryptophan.

v_call,j_call,cdr3_aa
TRBV12-3/TRBV12-4,TRBJ1-1,CASSFSIGRAFF
TRBV27,TRBJ2-7,CASSLSTRVLSHEQYF
TRBV9,TRBJ1-2,CASSVQGIAGYTF
TRBV30,TRBJ2-7,CAWRRVGASLSYEQYF
TRBV7-9,TRBJ1-5,CASSLSQDQPQHF
TRBV14,TRBJ2-7,CASSQGYEQYF
TRBV6-1,TRBJ2-1,CASSVFASGGQKEQFF
TRBV10-3,TRBJ1-1,CAIRGRTEAFF
TRBV6-5,TRBJ1-6,CASKVDRMNSPLHF
TRBV30,TRBJ2-3,CAWSGGQGADTQYF
TRBV6-4,TRBJ2-1,CASSADGGGSKQFF
TRBV6-2/TRBV6-3,TRBJ2-7,CASSFKTWSSYEQYF
TRBV5-4,TRBJ2-7,CASSPRDSHYEQYF
TRBV28,TRBJ1-5,CASSPSGQINQPQHF
TRBV6-6,TRBJ2-1,CASSYRTGYYWEQFF
TRBV6-2/TRBV6-3,TRBJ2-1,CASSYRGSAIGDEQFF
TRBV15,TRBJ1-1,CATSRDLVTGSTNTEAFF
TRBV14,TRBJ2-7,CASSQEQAGYDEQYF
TRBV6-1,TRBJ1-5,CASSERQRHSNQPQHF
TRBV7-9,TRBJ1-5,CASSPTGQAIQPQHF
TRBV20-1,TRBJ2-7,CSASGGEEQYF
TRBV6-5,TRBJ1-1,CASIPWDRGTEAFF
TRBV11-3,TRBJ1-1,CASSKGGNTEAFF
TRBV30,TRBJ2-7,CAWGWATEQYF
TRBV21-1,TRBJ2-5,CASRDPQYF
TRBV29-1,TRBJ1-1,CSVGQNEAFF
TRBV3-1/TRBV3-2,TRBJ2-7,CASSQDFGRAYEQYF
TRBV2,TRBJ1-5,CASSVSGWDQPQHF
TRBV3-1/TRBV3-2,TRBJ2-7,CASSQGETGGAYEQYF
TRBV11-2,TRBJ1-1,CASSKGGDPEAFF
TRBV7-9,TRBJ1-1,CASSLRGGRWVNTEAFF